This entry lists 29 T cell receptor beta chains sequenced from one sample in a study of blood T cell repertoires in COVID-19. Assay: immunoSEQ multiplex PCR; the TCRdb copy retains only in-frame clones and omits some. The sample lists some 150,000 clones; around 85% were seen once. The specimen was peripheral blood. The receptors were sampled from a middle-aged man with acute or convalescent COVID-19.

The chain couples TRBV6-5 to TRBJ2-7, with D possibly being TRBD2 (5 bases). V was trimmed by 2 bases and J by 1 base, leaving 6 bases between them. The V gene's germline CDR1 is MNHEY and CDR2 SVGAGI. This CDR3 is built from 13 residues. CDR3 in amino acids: CASSYEGSYEQYF. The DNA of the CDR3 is TGTGCCAGCAGTTACGAGGGTTCCTACGAGCAGTACTTC.

The CDR3: CASSLGDTAEKLFF. CDR3 nucleotides: TGTGCCAGCAGTCTGGGAGACACGGCCGAAAAACTGTTTTTT. V is TRBV6-5 and J is TRBJ1-4; D unresolved. CDR3 length: 14 amino acids. Trimming shortened V by 5 bases and J by 8 bases, and 15 bases separated the two germline ends. CDR1 is MNHEY and CDR2 is SVGAGI in the germline V gene.

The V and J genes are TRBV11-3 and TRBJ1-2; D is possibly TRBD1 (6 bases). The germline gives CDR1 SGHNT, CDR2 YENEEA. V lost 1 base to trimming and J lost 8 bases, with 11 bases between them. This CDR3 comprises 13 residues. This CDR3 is CASSLGAGEGYTF. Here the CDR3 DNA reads TGTGCCAGCAGCTTAGGGGCAGGGGAAGGCTACACCTTC.

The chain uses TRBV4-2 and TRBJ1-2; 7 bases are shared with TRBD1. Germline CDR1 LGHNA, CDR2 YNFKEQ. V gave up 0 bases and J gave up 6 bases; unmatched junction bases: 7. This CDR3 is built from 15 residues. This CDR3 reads CASSQDSGTAHGYTF. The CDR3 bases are TGTGCCAGCAGCCAAGACTCCGGGACAGCCCATGGCTACACCTTC.

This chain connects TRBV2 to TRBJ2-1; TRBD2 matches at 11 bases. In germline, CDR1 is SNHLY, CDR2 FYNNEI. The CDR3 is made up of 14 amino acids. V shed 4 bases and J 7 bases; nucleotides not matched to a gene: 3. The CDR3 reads CASSASGRKNEQFF. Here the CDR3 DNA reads TGTGCCAGCAGTGCTAGCGGGAGGAAAAATGAGCAGTTCTTC.

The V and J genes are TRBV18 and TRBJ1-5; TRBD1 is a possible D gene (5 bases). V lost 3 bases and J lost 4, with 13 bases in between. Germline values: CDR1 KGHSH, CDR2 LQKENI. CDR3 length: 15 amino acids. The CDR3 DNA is TGTGCCAGCTCACCTTGGCAGGGTAGGAATCAGCCCCAGCATTTT. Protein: CASSPWQGRNQPQHF.

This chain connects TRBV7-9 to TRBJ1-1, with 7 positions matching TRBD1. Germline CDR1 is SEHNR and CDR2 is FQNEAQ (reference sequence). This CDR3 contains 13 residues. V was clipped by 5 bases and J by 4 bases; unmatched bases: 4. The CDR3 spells CASSPRGITEAFF. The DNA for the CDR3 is TGTGCCAGCAGCCCCAGGGGGATCACTGAAGCTTTCTTT.

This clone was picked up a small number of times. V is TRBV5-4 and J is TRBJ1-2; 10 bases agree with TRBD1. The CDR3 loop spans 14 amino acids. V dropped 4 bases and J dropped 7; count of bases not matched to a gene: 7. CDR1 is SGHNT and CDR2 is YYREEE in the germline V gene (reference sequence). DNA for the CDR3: TGTGCCAGCAGCCCGGACAGGGGGATAGGTGGCTACACCTTC. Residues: CASSPDRGIGGYTF.

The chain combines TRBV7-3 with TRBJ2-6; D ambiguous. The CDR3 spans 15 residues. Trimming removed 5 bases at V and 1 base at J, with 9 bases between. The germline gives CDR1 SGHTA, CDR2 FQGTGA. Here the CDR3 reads CASSPQISGANVLTF. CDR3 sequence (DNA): TGTGCCAGCAGCCCTCAGATTTCTGGGGCCAACGTCCTGACTTTC.

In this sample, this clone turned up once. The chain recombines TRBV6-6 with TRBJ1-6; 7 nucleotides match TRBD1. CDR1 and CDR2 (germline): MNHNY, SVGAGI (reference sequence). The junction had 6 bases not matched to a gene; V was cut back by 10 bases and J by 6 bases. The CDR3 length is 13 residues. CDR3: CAIEGAGNSPLHF. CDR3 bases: TGTGCCATCGAGGGGGCAGGTAATTCACCCCTCCACTTT.

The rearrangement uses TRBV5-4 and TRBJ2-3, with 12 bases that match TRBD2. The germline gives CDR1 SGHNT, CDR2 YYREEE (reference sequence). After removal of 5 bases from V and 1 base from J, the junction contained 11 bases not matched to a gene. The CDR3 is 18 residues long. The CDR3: CASRSGLAGTLGTDTQYF. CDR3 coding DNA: TGTGCCAGCAGGTCCGGACTAGCGGGGACCCTCGGCACAGATACGCAGTATTTT. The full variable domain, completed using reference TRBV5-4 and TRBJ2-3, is ETGVTQSPTHLIKTRGQQVTLRCSSQSGHNTVSWYQQALGQGPQFIFQYYREEENGRGNFPPRFSGLQFPNYSSELNVNALELDDSALYLCASRSGLAGTLGTDTQYFGPGTRLTVL.

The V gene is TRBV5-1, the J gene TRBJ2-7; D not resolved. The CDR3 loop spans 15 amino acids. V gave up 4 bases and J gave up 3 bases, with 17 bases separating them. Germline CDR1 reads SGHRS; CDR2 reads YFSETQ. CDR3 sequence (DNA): TGCGCCAGCAGCGCCCGACGGAGCGTCGGCTACGAGCAGTACTTC. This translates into CASSARRSVGYEQYF.

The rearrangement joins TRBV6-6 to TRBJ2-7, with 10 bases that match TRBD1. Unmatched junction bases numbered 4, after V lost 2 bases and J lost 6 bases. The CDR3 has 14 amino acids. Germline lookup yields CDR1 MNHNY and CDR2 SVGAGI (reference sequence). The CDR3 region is CASSYRDRGLEQYF. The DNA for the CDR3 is TGTGCCAGCAGTTACAGAGACAGGGGGCTCGAGCAGTACTTC.

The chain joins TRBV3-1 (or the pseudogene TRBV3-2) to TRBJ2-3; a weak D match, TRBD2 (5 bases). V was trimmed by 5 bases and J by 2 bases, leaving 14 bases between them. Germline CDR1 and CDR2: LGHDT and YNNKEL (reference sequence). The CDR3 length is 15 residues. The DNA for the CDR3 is TGTGCCAGCAGCTCAGCGGCCGACAACACAGATACGCAGTATTTT. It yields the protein CASSSAADNTDTQYF.

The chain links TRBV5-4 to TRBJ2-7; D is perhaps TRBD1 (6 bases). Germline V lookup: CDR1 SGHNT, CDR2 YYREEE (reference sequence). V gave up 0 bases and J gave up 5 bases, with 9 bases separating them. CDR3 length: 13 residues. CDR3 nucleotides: TGTGCCAGCAGCTTGGACACAGGGAACGAGCAGTACTTC. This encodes CASSLDTGNEQYF.

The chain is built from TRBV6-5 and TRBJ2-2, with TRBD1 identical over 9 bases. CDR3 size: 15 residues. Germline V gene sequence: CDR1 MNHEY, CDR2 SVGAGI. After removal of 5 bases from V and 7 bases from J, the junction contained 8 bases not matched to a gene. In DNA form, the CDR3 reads TGTGCCAGCAGTAGGGGGACAGGGATACTCGGGGAGCTGTTTTTT. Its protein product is CASSRGTGILGELFF.

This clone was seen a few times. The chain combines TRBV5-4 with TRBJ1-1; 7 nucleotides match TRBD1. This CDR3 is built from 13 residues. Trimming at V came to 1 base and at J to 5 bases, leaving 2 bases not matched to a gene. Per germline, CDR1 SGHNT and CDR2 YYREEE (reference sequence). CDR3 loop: CASSLTGDTEAFF. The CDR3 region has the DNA TGTGCCAGCAGCTTGACAGGGGATACTGAAGCTTTCTTT.

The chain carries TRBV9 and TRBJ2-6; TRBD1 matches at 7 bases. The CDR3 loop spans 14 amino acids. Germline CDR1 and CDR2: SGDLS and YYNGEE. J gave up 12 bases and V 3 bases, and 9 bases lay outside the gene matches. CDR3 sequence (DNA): TGTGCCAGCAGCGCCGGGGACAGCACGGGCGTCCTGACTTTC. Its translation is CASSAGDSTGVLTF.

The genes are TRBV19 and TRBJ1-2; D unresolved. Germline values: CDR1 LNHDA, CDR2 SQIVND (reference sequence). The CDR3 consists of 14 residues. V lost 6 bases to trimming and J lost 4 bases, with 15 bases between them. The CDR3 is CASSPGSSAYGYTF. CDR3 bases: TGTGCCAGTAGCCCCGGGAGCAGCGCCTATGGCTACACCTTC.

CDR3 amino acids: CASSLERRNSPLHF. CDR3 nucleotides: TGTGCCAGCAGTTTGGAGAGGAGGAATTCACCCCTCCACTTT. This chain links TRBV27 with TRBJ1-6; the D is unclear. Germline V lookup: CDR1 MNHEY, CDR2 SMNVEV (reference sequence). V was cut by 3 bases and J by 7 bases, with 10 bases left in between. The CDR3 extends over 14 amino acids.

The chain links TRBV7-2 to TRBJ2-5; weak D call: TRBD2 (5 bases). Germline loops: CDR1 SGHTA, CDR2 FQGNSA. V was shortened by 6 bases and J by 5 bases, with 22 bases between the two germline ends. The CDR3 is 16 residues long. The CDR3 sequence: CASRPGEAAVTETQYF. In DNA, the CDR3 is TGTGCCAGCAGACCCGGTGAAGCGGCGGTTACCGAGACCCAGTACTTC.

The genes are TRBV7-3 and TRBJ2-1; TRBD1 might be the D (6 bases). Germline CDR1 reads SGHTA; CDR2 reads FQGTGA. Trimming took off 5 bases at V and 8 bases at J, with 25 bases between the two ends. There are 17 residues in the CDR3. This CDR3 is CASSPSLIGLGGDEQFF. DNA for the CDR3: TGTGCCAGCAGCCCCTCTCTGATAGGATTAGGGGGTGATGAGCAGTTCTTC.

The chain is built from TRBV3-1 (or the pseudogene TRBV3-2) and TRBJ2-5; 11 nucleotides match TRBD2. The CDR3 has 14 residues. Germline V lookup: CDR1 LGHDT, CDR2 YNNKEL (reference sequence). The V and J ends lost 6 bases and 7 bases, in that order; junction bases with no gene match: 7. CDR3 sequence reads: CASRRPGTSGTQYF. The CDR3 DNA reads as TGTGCCAGCAGACGACCCGGGACTAGCGGGACCCAGTACTTC.

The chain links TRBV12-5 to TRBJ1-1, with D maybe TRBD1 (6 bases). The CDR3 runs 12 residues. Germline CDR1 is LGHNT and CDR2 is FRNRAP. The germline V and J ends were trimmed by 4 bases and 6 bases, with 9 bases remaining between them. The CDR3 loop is CASGSPGAEAFF. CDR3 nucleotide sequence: TGTGCTAGTGGTTCCCCAGGGGCTGAAGCTTTCTTT.

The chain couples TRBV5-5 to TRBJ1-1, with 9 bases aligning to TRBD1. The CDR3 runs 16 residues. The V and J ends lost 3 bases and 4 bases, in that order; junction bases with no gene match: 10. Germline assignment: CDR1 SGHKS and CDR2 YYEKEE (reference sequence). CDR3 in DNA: TGTGCCAGCAGCTGGAGCTTGGGACAGGGAGGCACTGAAGCTTTCTTT. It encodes CASSWSLGQGGTEAFF.

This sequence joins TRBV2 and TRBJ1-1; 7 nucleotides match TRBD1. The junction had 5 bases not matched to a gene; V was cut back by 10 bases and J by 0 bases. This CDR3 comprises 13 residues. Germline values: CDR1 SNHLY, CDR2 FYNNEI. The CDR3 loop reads CATSGTVNTEAFF. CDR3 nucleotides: TGTGCCACCTCCGGGACAGTGAACACTGAAGCTTTCTTT.

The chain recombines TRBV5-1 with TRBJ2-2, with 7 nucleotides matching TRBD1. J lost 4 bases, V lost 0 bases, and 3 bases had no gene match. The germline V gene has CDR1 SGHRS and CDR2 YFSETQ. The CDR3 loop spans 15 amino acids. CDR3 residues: CASSLGQGFTGELFF. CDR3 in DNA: TGCGCCAGCAGCTTGGGACAGGGATTCACCGGGGAGCTGTTTTTT.

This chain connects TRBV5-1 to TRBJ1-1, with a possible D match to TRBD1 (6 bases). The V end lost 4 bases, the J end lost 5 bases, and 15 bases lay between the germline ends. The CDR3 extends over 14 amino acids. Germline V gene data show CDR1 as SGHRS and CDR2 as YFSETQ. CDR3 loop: CASSPGTRGTEAFF. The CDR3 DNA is TGCGCCAGCAGCCCGGGGACACGAGGAACTGAAGCTTTCTTT. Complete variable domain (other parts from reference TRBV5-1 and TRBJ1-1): KAGVTQTPRYLIKTRGQQVTLSCSPISGHRSVSWYQQTPGQGLQFLFEYFSETQRNKGNFPGRFSGRQFSNSRSEMNVSTLELGDSALYLCASSPGTRGTEAFFGQGTRLTVV.

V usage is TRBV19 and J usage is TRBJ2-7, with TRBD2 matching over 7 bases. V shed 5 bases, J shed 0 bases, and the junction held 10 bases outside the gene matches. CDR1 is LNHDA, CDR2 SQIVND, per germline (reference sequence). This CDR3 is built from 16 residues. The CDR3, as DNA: TGTGCCAGTAGTTCCCATTTCGGGGGGAGCTCCTACGAGCAGTACTTC. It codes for CASSSHFGGSSYEQYF.